The 15 T cell receptor beta chains below all came from one sample that was sequenced in a study of low-dose radiotherapy and immunotherapy resistance in tumors. TRAV and TRBV primers primed cDNA for both TCRalpha and TCRbeta. Amplification, which lasted approximately 19 PCR cycles, used a constant-region primer and V-primer adapter to amplify TCRs. Each CDR3 protein is one row after TCRdb ran MiXCR on the reads. Altogether around 60,000 distinct CDR3 sequences are present, 20% to 25% being singletons, with the ten largest covering roughly 6.7%. This sample's time point: after trial treatment. As for treatment: LDRT plus nivolumab, ipilimumab, low-dose cyclophosphamide and aspirin (RACIN trial). The sequencing used PBMCs, collected after low-dose radiotherapy plus immunotherapy. These receptors originate from a male donor with prostate cancer.

There are many counts of this clonotype. The chain links TRBV14 to TRBJ2-7; 9 nucleotides line up with TRBD2. V gave up 3 bases and J gave up 0 bases; unmatched junction bases: 9. The germline gives CDR1 SGHDN, CDR2 FVKESK. The CDR3 spans 17 residues. The CDR3 here is CASSQGLAGQSSYEQYF. The CDR3 coding sequence is TGTGCCAGCAGCCAGGGTCTAGCGGGGCAGAGCTCCTACGAGCAGTACTTC.

This clonotype came up many times. The chain carries TRBV5-4 and TRBJ2-3, with TRBD2 matching over 11 bases. J gave up 2 bases and V 0 bases, and 2 bases lay outside the gene matches. The CDR3 extends over 16 amino acids. The germline V gene has CDR1 SGHNT and CDR2 YYREEE (reference sequence). Written as DNA, the CDR3 is TGTGCCAGCAGCTTGGGGGGACTAGCGGACACAGATACGCAGTATTTT. This sequence encodes CASSLGGLADTDTQYF.

Many counts were recorded for this clonotype. J is TRBJ2-3 and V is TRBV28; no reliable D call. The CDR3 is 15 residues long. With 2 bases removed from V and 1 base from J, the gap between germline ends came to 10 bases. The germline gives CDR1 MDHEN, CDR2 SYDVKM. CDR3 in DNA: TGTGCCAGCAGTTTAGGGGTAATCGGCACAGATACGCAGTATTTT. Its protein is CASSLGVIGTDTQYF. The whole variable domain, remainder taken from reference TRBV28 and TRBJ2-3, is DVKVTQSSRYLVKRTGEKVFLECVQDMDHENMFWYRQDPGLGLRLIYFSYDVKMKEKGDIPEGYSVSREKKERFSLILESASTNQTSMYLCASSLGVIGTDTQYFGPGTRLTVL.

The chain employs TRBV4-1 and TRBJ1-2, with D unclear. The germline CDR1 and CDR2 sequences are MGHRA and YSYEKL. The CDR3 has 14 residues. V dropped 6 bases and J dropped 8 bases, with 19 bases sitting between them. DNA of the CDR3: TGCGCCAGCAGAAAAGGCTTTAGTTCGGGCGGCTACACCTTC. This gives the protein CASRKGFSSGGYTF.

This clonotype was observed many times. The chain employs TRBV4-1 and TRBJ2-7; TRBD1 is a possible D gene (5 bases). Germline CDR1 reads MGHRA; CDR2 reads YSYEKL. V was clipped by 1 base and J by 6 bases, with 16 bases between them. The CDR3 runs 15 residues. The DNA of the CDR3 is TGCGCCAGCAGCCAAGTACCCCAGCAGGGTCGCGAGCAGTACTTC. Amino acids: CASSQVPQQGREQYF.

About this clonotype: Given a far larger clone just one base away, this is likely a sequencing read error. The chain joins TRBV7-6 to TRBJ1-1; a weak D match, TRBD1 (5 bases). The CDR3 sequence is 14 residues long. Trimming removed 5 bases at V and 7 bases at J, with 17 bases between. CDR1 and CDR2 (germline): SGHVS, FNYEAQ. CDR3: CASSPKGLGDEAFF. The CDR3 region has the DNA TGTGCCAGCAGCCCCAAGGGGCTGGGGGATGAAGCTTTCTTT.

For this clonotype: The final CDR3 position lacks the conserved phenylalanine or tryptophan, pointing to a likely read error. The DNA is omitted, as the CDR3 cannot be located on it reliably, and the CDR3 follows TCRdb's listing. The chain combines TRBV5-1 with TRBJ1-5. The CDR3 region is 16 residues in length, termini included. Germline assignment: CDR1 SGHRS and CDR2 YFSETQ. CDR3 residues: CASSLVAEKVAISPSI.

This clonotype was seen ten or more times. This rearrangement joins TRBV20-1 to TRBJ2-1; TRBD2 matches at 7 bases. The CDR3 runs 14 residues. V shed 4 bases, J shed 7 bases, and the junction held 10 bases outside the gene matches. Germline V CDR1 and CDR2: DFQATT, SNEGSKA (reference sequence). Here the CDR3 reads CSAISPAGSNEQFF. The DNA for the CDR3 is TGCAGTGCTATCTCCCCAGCGGGATCGAATGAGCAGTTCTTC.

This clonotype has a count of ten or more. This rearrangement joins TRBV6-6 to TRBJ1-2; 7 bases map to TRBD1. CDR3 length: 15 residues. The V gene end was trimmed by 6 bases and the J gene end by 2 bases; junction bases not matched to a gene: 9. CDR1 and CDR2 from the germline V gene are MNHNY and SVGAGI (reference sequence). In DNA form, the CDR3 reads TGTGCCAGCAGCGACCCGGGACAGCGGAACTATGGCTACACCTTC. Translated: CASSDPGQRNYGYTF.

V is TRBV6-5 and J is TRBJ2-1; the match to TRBD1 covers 9 bases. CDR3 length: 16 amino acids. Looked up from germline, CDR1 is MNHEY and CDR2 is SVGAGI. V gave up 4 bases and J gave up 6 bases; unmatched junction bases: 10. The chain's CDR3 is CASSFDTGTGINEQFF. The CDR3 region has the DNA TGTGCCAGCAGTTTCGACACCGGGACAGGGATCAATGAGCAGTTCTTC.

This clonotype has a count of ten or more. At one of its ends the junction is not consistent with the germline gene, which may arise from a read error. The chain links TRBV4-2 to TRBJ1-6; tentatively, D is TRBD1 (6 bases). There are 11 residues in the CDR3. The germline V gene encodes CDR1 LGHNA and CDR2 YNFKEQ. For the CDR3, the DNA is TGTGCCAGCAGCCAATCGACAGGAGGTTTTTTT. It is translated as CASSQSTGGFF.

In this sample, this clonotype turned up many times. The chain has TRBV7-2 and TRBJ1-2; tentatively, D is TRBD1 (6 bases). This CDR3 contains 14 residues. Per germline, CDR1 SGHTA and CDR2 FQGNSA. The germline V and J ends were trimmed by 0 bases and 2 bases, with 7 bases remaining between them. Here the CDR3 reads CASSLAQGNYGYTF. CDR3 sequence (DNA): TGTGCCAGCAGCTTAGCTCAGGGGAACTATGGCTACACCTTC.

In this sample, this clonotype turned up many times. The chain recombines TRBV7-9 with TRBJ2-7, with 10 bases that match TRBD2. Germline-derived CDR1 and CDR2 are SEHNR and FQNEAQ (reference sequence). CDR3 length equals 14 residues. J lost 3 bases, V lost 4 bases, and 3 bases had no gene match. The CDR3 bases are TGTGCCAGCAGCTGGGCTAGCGGGAGCTACGAGCAGTACTTC. Amino acid sequence: CASSWASGSYEQYF.

The sample holds many counts of this clonotype. This chain uses TRBV7-9 with TRBJ2-7; 10 bases are a match to TRBD1. Per the germline V gene, CDR1 is SEHNR and CDR2 is FQNEAQ (reference sequence). CDR3 length equals 16 residues. V dropped 5 bases and J dropped 6; count of bases not matched to a gene: 13. The CDR3 is CASSRDRGPWGGEQYF. The CDR3 nucleotides read TGTGCCAGCAGCCGGGACAGGGGCCCGTGGGGCGGCGAGCAGTACTTC.

Of note for this clonotype: This could be a read error, since a much larger clone is one nucleotide away. The CDR3 is CVSSWDQNTGELFF. The DNA of the CDR3 is TGTGTCAGCAGCTGGGACCAGAACACCGGGGAGCTGTTTTTT. This rearrangement joins TRBV11-3 to TRBJ2-2, with D perhaps given as TRBD1 or TRBD2 (5 bases each). Germline V gene lookup returns CDR1 SGHNT and CDR2 YENEEA. This CDR3 comprises 14 residues.